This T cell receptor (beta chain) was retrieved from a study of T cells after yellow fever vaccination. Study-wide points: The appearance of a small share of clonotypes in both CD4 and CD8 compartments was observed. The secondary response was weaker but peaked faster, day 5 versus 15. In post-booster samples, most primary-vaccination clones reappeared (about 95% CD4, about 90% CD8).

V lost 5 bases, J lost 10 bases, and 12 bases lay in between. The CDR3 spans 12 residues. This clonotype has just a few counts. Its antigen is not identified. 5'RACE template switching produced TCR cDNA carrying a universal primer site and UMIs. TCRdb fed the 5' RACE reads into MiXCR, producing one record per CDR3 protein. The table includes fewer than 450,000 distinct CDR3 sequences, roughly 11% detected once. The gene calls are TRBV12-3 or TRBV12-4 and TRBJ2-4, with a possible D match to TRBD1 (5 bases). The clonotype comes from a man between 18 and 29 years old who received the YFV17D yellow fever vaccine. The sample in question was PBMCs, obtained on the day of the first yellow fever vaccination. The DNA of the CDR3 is TGTGCCAGCAGTCTCAAACCAGGGATTCAGTACTTC. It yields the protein CASSLKPGIQYF.